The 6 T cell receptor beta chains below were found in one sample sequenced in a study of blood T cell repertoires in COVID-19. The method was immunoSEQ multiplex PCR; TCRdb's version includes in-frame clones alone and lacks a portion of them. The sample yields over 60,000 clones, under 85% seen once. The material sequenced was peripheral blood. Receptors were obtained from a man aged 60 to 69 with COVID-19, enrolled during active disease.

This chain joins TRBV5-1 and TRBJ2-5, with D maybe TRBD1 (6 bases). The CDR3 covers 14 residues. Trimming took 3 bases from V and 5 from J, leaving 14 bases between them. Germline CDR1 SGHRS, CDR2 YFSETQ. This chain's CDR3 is CASSSPTGGETQYF. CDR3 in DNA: TGCGCCAGCAGCTCCCCGACAGGCGGGGAGACCCAGTACTTC. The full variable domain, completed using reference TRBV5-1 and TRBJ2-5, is KAGVTQTPRYLIKTRGQQVTLSCSPISGHRSVSWYQQTPGQGLQFLFEYFSETQRNKGNFPGRFSGRQFSNSRSEMNVSTLELGDSALYLCASSSPTGGETQYFGPGTRLLVL.

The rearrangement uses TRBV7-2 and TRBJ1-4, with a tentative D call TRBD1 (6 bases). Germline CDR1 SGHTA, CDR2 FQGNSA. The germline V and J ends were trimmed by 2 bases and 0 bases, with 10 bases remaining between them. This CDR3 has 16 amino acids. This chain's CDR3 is CASSLRQAATNEKLFF. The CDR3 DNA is TGTGCCAGCAGCTTAAGACAGGCTGCAACTAATGAAAAACTGTTTTTT.

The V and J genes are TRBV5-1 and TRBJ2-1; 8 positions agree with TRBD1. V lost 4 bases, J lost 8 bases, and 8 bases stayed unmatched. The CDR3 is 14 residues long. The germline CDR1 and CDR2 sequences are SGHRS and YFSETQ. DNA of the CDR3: TGCGCCAGCAGCGTCGACAGGGGAGTCGATGAGCAGTTCTTC. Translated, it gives CASSVDRGVDEQFF.

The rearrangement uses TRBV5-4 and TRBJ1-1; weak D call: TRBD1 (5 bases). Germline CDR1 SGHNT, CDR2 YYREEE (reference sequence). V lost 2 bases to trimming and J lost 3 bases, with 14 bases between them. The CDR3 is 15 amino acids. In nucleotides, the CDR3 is TGTGCCAGCAGCTTTCAGGGCGCCAGTGACACTGAAGCTTTCTTT. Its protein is CASSFQGASDTEAFF.

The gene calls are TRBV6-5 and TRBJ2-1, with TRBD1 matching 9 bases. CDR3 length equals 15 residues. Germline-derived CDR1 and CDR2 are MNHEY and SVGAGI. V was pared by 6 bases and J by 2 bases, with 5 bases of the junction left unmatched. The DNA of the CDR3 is TGTGCCAGCAGCCCCGGGACAGGGACCTACAATGAGCAGTTCTTC. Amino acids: CASSPGTGTYNEQFF.

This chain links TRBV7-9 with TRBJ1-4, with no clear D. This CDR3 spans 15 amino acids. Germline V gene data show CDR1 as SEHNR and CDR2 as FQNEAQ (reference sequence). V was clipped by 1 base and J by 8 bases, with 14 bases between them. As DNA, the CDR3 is TGTGCCAGCAGCTTAGGTTATCCGGGAGAGGAAAAACTGTTTTTT. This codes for CASSLGYPGEEKLFF.